This T cell receptor (beta chain) was found in a study of blood T cell repertoires in COVID-19. Study as a whole: Spain, Italy and the United States supplied samples that represented acute and convalescent COVID-19.

Sequencing used immunoSEQ multiplex PCR; TCRdb keeps in-frame clones, though not all of them. Here the sample spans roughly 300,000 clones, 87% being singletons. From germline, CDR1 is SGHRS and CDR2 YFSETQ. Between the trimmed V and J ends, which lost 1 base and 2 bases, there was a span of 13 bases. This CDR3 has 16 residues. This clonotype was obtained from a woman aged 25 to 39 who had recovered from COVID-19. Specimen: PBMCs or T cells enriched from blood (not recorded which). The chain recombines TRBV5-1 with TRBJ1-3, with D maybe TRBD1 (5 bases). The CDR3 sequence is CASSLKSPGAGNTIYF. CDR3 in DNA: TGCGCCAGCAGCTTGAAATCCCCGGGGGCTGGAAACACCATATATTTT.